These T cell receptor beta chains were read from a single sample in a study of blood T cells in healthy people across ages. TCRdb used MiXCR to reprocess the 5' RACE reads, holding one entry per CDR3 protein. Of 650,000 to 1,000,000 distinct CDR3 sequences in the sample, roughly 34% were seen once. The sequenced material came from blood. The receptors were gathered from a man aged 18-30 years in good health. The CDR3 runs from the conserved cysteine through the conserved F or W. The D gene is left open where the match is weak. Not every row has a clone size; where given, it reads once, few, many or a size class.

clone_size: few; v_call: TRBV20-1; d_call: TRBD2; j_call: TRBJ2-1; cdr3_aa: CSAFSLAGGNYNEQFF; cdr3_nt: TGCAGTGCTTTTAGTCTAGCGGGGGGAAACTACAATGAGCAGTTCTTC
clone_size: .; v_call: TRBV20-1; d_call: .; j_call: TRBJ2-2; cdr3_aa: CSARDPRGSGELFF; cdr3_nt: TGCAGTGCTAGAGATCCTCGGGGCTCCGGGGAGCTGTTTTTT
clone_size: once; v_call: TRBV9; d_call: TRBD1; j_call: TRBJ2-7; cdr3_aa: CASSPATGEEEQYF; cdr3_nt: TGTGCCAGCAGCCCAGCGACAGGGGAGGAGGAGCAGTACTTC
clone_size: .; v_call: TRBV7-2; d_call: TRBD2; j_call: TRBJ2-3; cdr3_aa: CASSPRGLAGWPDTQYF; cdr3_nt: TGTGCCAGCAGCCCGAGGGGACTAGCGGGATGGCCAGATACGCAGTATTTT
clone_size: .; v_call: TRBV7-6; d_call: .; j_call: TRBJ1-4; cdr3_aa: CASSLGASWVTRNEKLFF; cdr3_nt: TGTGCCAGCAGCTTAGGGGCGTCGTGGGTCACCCGTAATGAAAAACTGTTTTTT
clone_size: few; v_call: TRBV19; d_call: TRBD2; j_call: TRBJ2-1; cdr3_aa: CASKSSGGAGFYEQFF; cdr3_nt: TGTGCCAGCAAATCTAGCGGGGGGGCCGGGTTTTATGAGCAGTTCTTC
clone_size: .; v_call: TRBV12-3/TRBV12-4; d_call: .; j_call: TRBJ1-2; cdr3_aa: CASSPRRGGSGYTF; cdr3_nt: TGTGCCAGCAGTCCAAGAAGGGGGGGTAGTGGCTACACCTTC
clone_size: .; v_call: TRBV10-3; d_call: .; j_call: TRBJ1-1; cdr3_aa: CAISRDAKETEAFF; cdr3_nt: TGTGCCATCAGTCGGGACGCGAAAGAAACTGAAGCTTTCTTT
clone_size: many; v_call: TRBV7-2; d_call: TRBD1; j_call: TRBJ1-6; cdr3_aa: CASSLAGTVYNSPLHF; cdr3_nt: TGTGCCAGCAGCTTAGCGGGGACAGTCTATAATTCACCCCTCCACTTT
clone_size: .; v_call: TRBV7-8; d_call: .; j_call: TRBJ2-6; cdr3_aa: CASSLEGPQSPVLTF; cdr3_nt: TGTGCCAGCAGCTTAGAAGGTCCGCAGTCTCCCGTCCTGACTTTC
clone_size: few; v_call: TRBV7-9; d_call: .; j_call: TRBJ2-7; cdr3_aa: CASSTTGEGSYEQYF; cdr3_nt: TGTGCCAGCAGCACCACAGGGGAGGGATCATACGAGCAGTACTTC